A single sample is the source of the 7 T cell receptor beta chains below, sequenced in a study of metastatic and nonmetastatic thyroid tumors. TCRdb reassembled clones from the PCR reads with MiXCR. The table lists 25,000 to 35,000 clones, more than 20% of them singletons. Among the patients, none had received any treatment before thyroid surgery. Sequenced input: blood. The receptors come from a female donor with papillary thyroid cancer or a benign thyroid nodule (not recorded which). Some clones in this sample may be carry-over from other donors' samples.

This clone was counted ten times or more. This CDR3 reads CAWSPDRQETQYF. As DNA, the CDR3 is TGTGCCTGGAGTCCGGACAGACAAGAGACCCAGTACTTC. V usage is TRBV30 and J usage is TRBJ2-5; maybe TRBD1 (6 bases). The V and J ends lost 2 bases and 2 bases respectively, with 9 bases between them. Germline lookup yields CDR1 GTSNPN and CDR2 SVGIG (reference sequence). This CDR3 contains 13 residues.

This clone was detected ten times or more. A junction end diverges from the germline sequence, so it may reflect a read error. Other nucleotide sequences from this sample produce the same CDR3. The chain joins TRBV14 to TRBJ1-1; the D gene is possibly TRBD1 (6 bases). The germline gives CDR1 SGHDN, CDR2 FVKESK. The CDR3 spans 16 residues. This CDR3 reads CASSQDRAGADTEAFF. CDR3 nucleotide sequence: TGTGCCAGCAGCCAAGATCGAGCGGGGGCGGACACTGAAGCCTTCTTT.

This clone occurred many times. The chain uses TRBV5-1 and TRBJ2-3; D might be TRBD1 (5 bases). Trimming left V 4 bases short and J 2 bases short, with 14 bases between. This CDR3 spans 15 amino acids. CDR1 is SGHRS, CDR2 YFSETQ, per germline. The CDR3 reads CASSLPQGNTDTQYF. In nucleotides, the CDR3 is TGCGCCAGCAGCCTCCCCCAGGGAAACACAGATACGCAGTATTTT.

The V and J genes are TRBV6-2 or TRBV6-3 and TRBJ1-5; weak D call: TRBD1 (5 bases). The CDR3 loop spans 11 amino acids. CDR1 and CDR2 from the germline V gene are MNHEY and SVGEGT. V lost 9 bases and J lost 9, with 12 bases in between. The CDR3 DNA is TGTGCCAGTGGCGGGGGATCGCCCCAGCATTTT. Encoded protein: CASGGGSPQHF.

The gene calls are TRBV30 and TRBJ2-3; perhaps TRBD1 as D (6 bases). The ends were cut back, 4 bases at V and 6 bases at J, with 14 bases in the middle. Germline loops: CDR1 GTSNPN, CDR2 SVGIG (reference sequence). This CDR3 is built from 13 residues. CDR3 amino acids: CAWTGASRDTQYF. The CDR3 nucleotides are TGTGCCTGGACAGGGGCCTCTAGGGATACGCAGTATTTT.

In its sample, this clone was seen a few times. The V gene is TRBV10-1, the J gene TRBJ2-7, with 11 nucleotides matching TRBD2. The V segment lost 4 bases and the J segment 4 bases; nucleotides outside the gene matches: 6. Germline CDR1 WNHNN, CDR2 SYGVQD (reference sequence). This CDR3 has 15 residues. The CDR3 sequence is CASSGASGRPYEQYF. CDR3 DNA sequence: TGCGCCAGCAGTGGAGCTAGCGGGAGGCCTTACGAGCAGTACTTC.

The sample holds many counts of this clone. This chain uses TRBV7-9 with TRBJ2-1; a possible D gene is TRBD2 (6 bases). Germline lookup yields CDR1 SEHNR and CDR2 FQNEAQ (reference sequence). This CDR3 has 15 residues. Trimming took 1 base from V and 7 from J, leaving 14 bases between them. CDR3 amino acids: CASSLGGSGLNEQFF. CDR3 in DNA: TGTGCCAGCAGCTTAGGGGGGAGCGGGCTAAATGAGCAGTTCTTC.